This paragraph covers one T cell receptor beta chain sequence. The sample is drawn from a study of identical twins. This CDR3 region has 13 residues. The germline V and J ends were trimmed by 4 bases and 1 base, with 4 bases remaining between them. Using its own MiXCR run on the 5' RACE reads, TCRdb lists one record per CDR3 protein. The data show 1.5 million to 2 million distinct CDR3 sequences, 25% to 35% seen once. The chain links TRBV12-3 or TRBV12-4 to TRBJ2-2, with unresolved D. The clonotype comes from a newborn girl in good health. Sequenced: cord blood. The CDR3 region is CASSSRNTGELFF. The CDR3 DNA reads as TGTGCCAGCAGTTCGAGGAACACCGGGGAGCTGTTTTTT.